Following are 12 T cell receptor beta chains from one sample sequenced in a study of response to subunit inactivated influenza vaccine. TCRdb reprocessed the RT-PCR reads via MiXCR and lists one record per CDR3 protein. This sample has about 650,000 distinct CDR3 sequences, with roughly 14% found just once. The sample was PBMCs from blood, taken 12 days after vaccination. These receptors all come from a middle-aged man who received an inactivated influenza vaccine.

The V call is TRBV6-5, the J call TRBJ2-4, with 9 bases that match TRBD1. The trim removed 0 bases at V and 7 bases at J, leaving 10 bases unmatched. The V gene's germline CDR1 is MNHEY and CDR2 SVGAGI. CDR3 length: 17 amino acids. CDR3 bases: TGTGCCAGCAGTTACTCGAACCCGGGACAGGGCGGGAACATTCAGTACTTC. This codes for CASSYSNPGQGGNIQYF.

This clonotype was seen a few times. The chain joins TRBV7-8 to TRBJ1-5; possible D gene TRBD1, 5 bases. This CDR3 spans 17 amino acids. Germline V CDR1 and CDR2: SGHVS, FQNEAQ. Deletions cut 1 base from V and 6 bases from J, with 19 bases between. CDR3 region: CASSLGARSPGGQPQHF. CDR3 DNA: TGTGCCAGCAGCTTAGGAGCGCGATCCCCCGGGGGTCAGCCCCAGCATTTT. Together with reference TRBV7-8 and TRBJ1-5, the CDR3 gives the full variable domain: GAGVSQSPRYKVAKRGQDVALRCDPISGHVSLFWYQQALGQGPEFLTYFQNEAQLDKSGLPSDRFFAERPEGSVSTLKIQRTQQEDSAVYLCASSLGARSPGGQPQHFGDGTRLSIL.

Remarks on this clonotype: With a much larger clone just one base away, this may be a read error. This chain links TRBV12-3 or TRBV12-4 with TRBJ2-2, with D perhaps TRBD2 (6 bases). V lost 6 bases and J lost 13, with 18 bases in between. The CDR3 has 13 amino acids. DNA of the CDR3: TGTGCCAGCAGCTTAAGGTTGGAGGGGCGGCTGTTTTTT. Amino acid sequence: CASSLRLEGRLFF.

This clonotype has only a few counts. CDR3 protein: CASSTRRTGGNEQFF. CDR3 sequence (DNA): TGCGCCAGCAGCACCCGGAGGACAGGGGGCAATGAGCAGTTCTTC. This chain uses TRBV5-1 with TRBJ2-1, with TRBD1 matching 10 bases. This CDR3 spans 15 amino acids. V lost 4 bases and J lost 6; bases outside the gene matches: 7. CDR1 is SGHRS and CDR2 is YFSETQ in the germline V gene.

In its sample, this clonotype was seen a few times. In DNA form, the CDR3 reads TGTGCCAGCAGCCAAGGAGGGCTAGACACAGATACGCAGTATTTT. Translating gives CASSQGGLDTDTQYF. The chain combines TRBV3-1 with TRBJ2-3; D might be TRBD2 (5 bases). Trimming left V 1 base short and J 2 bases short, with 10 bases between. Germline CDR1 is LGHDT and CDR2 is YNNKEL (reference sequence). This CDR3 has 15 residues.

The DNA of the CDR3 is TGTGCCAGCACCCCAGGGGTGAGCGGACAAGAGACCCAGTACTTC. This codes for CASTPGVSGQETQYF. The chain couples TRBV9 to TRBJ2-5; perhaps TRBD1 as D (6 bases). Germline CDR1 is SGDLS and CDR2 is YYNGEE. Trimming left V 6 bases short and J 2 bases short, with 17 bases between. The length of the CDR3 is 15 residues.

The gene calls are TRBV3-1 and TRBJ1-5, with TRBD1 matching over 7 bases. This CDR3 has 15 amino acids. V was clipped by 5 bases and J by 3 bases; unmatched bases: 7. Germline-derived CDR1 and CDR2 are LGHDT and YNNKEL (reference sequence). CDR3 region: CASSRAGTANQPQHF. As DNA, the CDR3 is TGTGCCAGCAGCAGGGCCGGGACAGCCAATCAGCCCCAGCATTTT.

This clonotype turned up a few times. The chain carries TRBV7-2 and TRBJ2-4, with a weak D call TRBD2 (6 bases). The CDR3 runs to 13 residues. With 9 bases removed from V and 6 bases from J, the gap between germline ends came to 15 bases. Germline assignment: CDR1 SGHTA and CDR2 FQGNSA. CDR3 sequence reads: CASTGGITNIQYF. The CDR3 bases are TGTGCCAGTACGGGCGGGATAACAAACATTCAGTACTTC.

This clonotype was seen more than once but under ten times. The J gene is TRBJ2-3, the V gene TRBV20-1; possibly TRBD1 or TRBD2 for D (5 bases each). Per the germline V gene, CDR1 is DFQATT and CDR2 is SNEGSKA (reference sequence). CDR3 length: 17 amino acids. V dropped 0 bases and J dropped 3 bases, with 19 bases sitting between them. The CDR3 DNA sequence: TGCAGTGCTAGAGATCCGGAGGCAGGGTCTTTGACAGATACGCAGTATTTT. Translating gives CSARDPEAGSLTDTQYF.

The chain has TRBV9 and TRBJ2-2, with D possibly being TRBD2 (6 bases). The CDR3 has 15 amino acids. The germline V and J ends were trimmed by 1 base and 5 bases, with 12 bases remaining between them. Germline CDR1 and CDR2: SGDLS and YYNGEE. The CDR3: CASSVTSSRTGELFF. The CDR3 DNA follows: TGTGCCAGCAGCGTAACTAGCTCGCGGACCGGGGAGCTGTTTTTT.

This chain uses TRBV12-3 or TRBV12-4 with TRBJ1-2; no definite D call. The CDR3 sequence is 15 residues long. V was trimmed by 6 bases and J by 3 bases, leaving 17 bases between them. The CDR3 protein is CASRDGRREDYGYTF. As DNA, the CDR3 is TGTGCCAGCAGAGACGGGAGAAGAGAGGACTATGGCTACACCTTC.

The chain combines TRBV28 with TRBJ1-2; D is unclear. V was trimmed by 6 bases and J by 4 bases, leaving 15 bases between them. Per germline, CDR1 MDHEN and CDR2 SYDVKM. The CDR3 runs 14 residues. The CDR3 nucleotides read TGTGCCAGCAGCAATAGGGCAGAACTCTATGGCTACACCTTC. Protein product: CASSNRAELYGYTF.